The T cell receptor beta chain described here comes from a study of blood T cell repertoires in COVID-19. This clone was observed a few times. The study counted Cohort 3 donors as recovered given two negative PCRs, clearance, or symptom resolution. Sequencing used immunoSEQ multiplex PCR; TCRdb keeps in-frame clones, though not all of them. The sample lists under 200,000 clones; over 75% were seen once. This TCR came from a woman between 45 and 60 years old who had recovered from COVID-19. The sample comprised PBMCs or T cells enriched from blood (not recorded which).

The chain's CDR3 is CASSLARYDNEQFF. In nucleotides, the CDR3 is TGTGCCAGCAGCTTGGCGCGGTACGACAATGAGCAGTTCTTC. The chain carries TRBV5-4 and TRBJ2-1; D uncertain. CDR1 and CDR2 from the germline V gene are SGHNT and YYREEE (reference sequence). V gave up 0 bases and J gave up 5 bases, with 9 bases separating them. This CDR3 has 14 amino acids. The complete variable domain, with remaining parts taken from reference TRBV5-4 and TRBJ2-1, reads ETGVTQSPTHLIKTRGQQVTLRCSSQSGHNTVSWYQQALGQGPQFIFQYYREEENGRGNFPPRFSGLQFPNYSSELNVNALELDDSALYLCASSLARYDNEQFFGPGTRLTVL.